Sequencing of this TCR beta chain was carried out in a study of OX40 agonist ivuxolimab in advanced cancers. The CDR3 has 13 amino acids. The V gene lost 4 bases and the J gene lost 8 bases, with 11 bases spanning the gap. Germline assignment: CDR1 SGHAT and CDR2 FQNNGV. Only in-frame clones appear in the TCRdb table, and some are missing; sequencing was by immunoSEQ multiplex PCR. The sample comprises roughly 55,000 clones, about 80% of which are singletons, and roughly 4.2% rests with the top ten. Points from the study as a whole: Certain nonresponders likewise exhibited a low normalized T-cell clonal expansion. There was clonal expansion of CD4+ and CD8+ blood T cells by week 6 at 0.1 to 3.0 mg/kg. Partial responders receiving 0.1-3.0 mg/kg showed among the lowest clonal expansion.

As for this clone: Its antigen is not known.

The sample in question was CD4+ or CD8+ T cells sorted from blood, obtained in a trial of the OX40 agonist ivuxolimab. This TCR was sampled from an adult with an advanced solid tumor such as melanoma, head and neck, liver or kidney cancer. The rearrangement uses TRBV11-2 and TRBJ1-4; tentatively, D is TRBD1 (5 bases). CDR3 sequence (DNA): TGTGCCAGCAGCTCGGGGGGTCGGGAAAAACTGTTTTTT. It is translated as CASSSGGREKLFF.